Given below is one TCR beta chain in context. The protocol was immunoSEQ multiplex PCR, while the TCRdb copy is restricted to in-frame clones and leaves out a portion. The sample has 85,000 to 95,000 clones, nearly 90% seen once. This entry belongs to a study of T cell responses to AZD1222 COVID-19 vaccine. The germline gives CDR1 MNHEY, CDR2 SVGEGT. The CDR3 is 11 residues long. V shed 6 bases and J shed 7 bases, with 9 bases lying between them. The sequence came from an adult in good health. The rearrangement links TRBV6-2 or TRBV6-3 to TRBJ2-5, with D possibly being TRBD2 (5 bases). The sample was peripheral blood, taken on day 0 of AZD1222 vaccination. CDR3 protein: CASSHAGTQYF. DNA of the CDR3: TGTGCCAGCAGCCACGCGGGGACCCAGTACTTC.